This entry features one T cell receptor beta chain sequence. Its antigen is not identified. Researchers defined stable Graves' hyperthyroidism as no ophthalmopathy progression within 18 months. Diagnosis of hyperthyroidism was new in patients aged 18 to 65, and its duration was under 2 months. Diagnosis rested on symptoms, serum thyroxine and TRAb, thyroid ultrasound, and orbital computed tomography. V was pared by 1 base and J by 2 bases, with 13 bases between. Germline CDR1 SQVTM, CDR2 ANQGSEA. The CDR3 length is 15 residues. The data derive from a study of T cells in Graves' hyperthyroidism and ophthalmopathy. The study, taken as a whole, reports: Through a model of 13 V-J features, ophthalmopathy was separated from stable hyperthyroidism.

Amplification of TCR beta CDR3 regions was performed using RNA transcripts as template. In the first-round RT-PCR of the TCR CDR3, the HTBI primer set was used. In TCRdb, the multiplex PCR reads were re-called with MiXCR into one record per CDR3 protein. This sample carries 500,000 to 650,000 distinct CDR3 sequences, 12% to 15% of them seen once, and the ten largest clones take 11% to 15%. This chain joins TRBV29-1 and TRBJ2-3; D might be TRBD2 (5 bases). This TCR derives from a woman in her thirties or forties with Graves' hyperthyroidism. Material: blood. Here the CDR3 reads CSVEVGRSNTDTQYF. In DNA, the CDR3 is TGCAGCGTTGAAGTGGGGAGATCTAACACAGATACGCAGTATTTT.